The 27 T cell receptor beta chains below were found in one sample sequenced in a study of cytomegalovirus exposure and HLA in healthy donors. Primers for the PCR totalled 60 Vbeta and 13 Jbeta. TCRdb keeps only in-frame clones here, not all; method: immunoSEQ multiplex PCR. The sample contains around 130,000 clones, 80% of which appear only once. The sequenced sample consisted of PBMCs. Receptors were obtained from a man between 25 and 39 years old in good health and CMV-seronegative.

The V and J genes are TRBV10-3 and TRBJ1-3, with 7 bases identical to TRBD1. This CDR3 spans 16 amino acids. Losses at the gene ends were 5 bases for V and 0 bases for J; bases not matched to a gene: 7. In germline, CDR1 is ENHRY, CDR2 SYGVKD. CDR3 DNA: TGTGCCATCAGTAAGGACAGGCCCTCCTCTGGAAACACCATATATTTT. Encoded protein: CAISKDRPSSGNTIYF.

J is TRBJ2-2 and V is TRBV4-1; no definite D call. The germline V gene has CDR1 MGHRA and CDR2 YSYEKL. Trimming shortened V by 0 bases and J by 0 bases, and 8 bases separated the two germline ends. This CDR3 region has 16 residues. CDR3 region: CASSQEADSNTGELFF. In nucleotides, the CDR3 is TGCGCCAGCAGCCAAGAGGCGGATTCGAACACCGGGGAGCTGTTTTTT.

The chain recombines TRBV5-1 with TRBJ2-7; 14 nucleotides line up with TRBD2. This CDR3 contains 15 residues. From germline, CDR1 is SGHRS and CDR2 YFSETQ. J was trimmed by 4 bases and V by 5 bases; bases with no gene match: 5. The CDR3 nucleotides are TGCGCCAGCAGTCCCGGGACTAGCGGGGGATACGAGCAGTACTTC. It codes for CASSPGTSGGYEQYF.

V and J are TRBV2 and TRBJ1-6; 7 bases align to TRBD1. Germline V CDR1 and CDR2: SNHLY, FYNNEI. Unmatched junction bases numbered 9, after V lost 4 bases and J lost 9 bases. The CDR3 covers 15 residues. For the CDR3, the DNA is TGTGCCAGCAGTGCCCGGAAGGGGGCGGTTTCACCCCTCCACTTT. It yields the protein CASSARKGAVSPLHF.

The rearrangement joins TRBV5-4 to TRBJ2-3; 9 bases are shared with TRBD2. Germline CDR1 SGHNT, CDR2 YYREEE (reference sequence). The V segment lost 3 bases and the J segment 0 bases; nucleotides outside the gene matches: 2. The CDR3 runs 15 residues. CDR3 in amino acids: CASSSREGSTDTQYF. In DNA, the CDR3 is TGTGCCAGCAGCTCGCGGGAGGGGAGCACAGATACGCAGTATTTT.

This clone occurred a few times. The chain has TRBV30 and TRBJ1-1; D perhaps matches TRBD1 (5 bases). The CDR3 covers 14 residues. Between the trimmed V and J ends, which lost 3 bases and 2 bases, there was a span of 13 bases. Germline V gene sequence: CDR1 GTSNPN, CDR2 SVGIG (reference sequence). CDR3: CAWRKTGANTEAFF. CDR3 DNA: TGTGCCTGGAGGAAAACAGGAGCCAACACTGAAGCTTTCTTT.

The V and J genes are TRBV7-2 and TRBJ1-5, with no clear D. With 4 bases removed from V and 0 bases from J, the gap between germline ends came to 4 bases. The CDR3 is 13 amino acids. The germline CDR1 and CDR2 sequences are SGHTA and FQGNSA. CDR3 coding DNA: TGTGCCAGCAGCTCTTATAGCAATCAGCCCCAGCATTTT. It specifies CASSSYSNQPQHF. Full variable domain (missing parts from reference TRBV7-2 and TRBJ1-5): GAGVSQSPSNKVTEKGKDVELRCDPISGHTALYWYRQSLGQGLEFLIYFQGNSAPDKSGLPSDRFSAERTGGSVSTLTIQRTQQEDSAVYLCASSSYSNQPQHFGDGTRLSIL.

The chain is built from TRBV6-6 and TRBJ2-3; the D is unclear. Germline-derived CDR1 and CDR2 are MNHNY and SVGAGI (reference sequence). V was cut by 8 bases and J by 5 bases, with 11 bases left in between. The CDR3 sequence is 12 residues long. In nucleotides, the CDR3 is TGTGCCAGCCGTCAGGTTGAAGATACGCAGTATTTT. The encoded protein is CASRQVEDTQYF.

CDR3 DNA sequence: TGTGCCAGCAGCGTAGGGGGGACTAGCGACACCGGGGAGCTGTTTTTT. It codes for CASSVGGTSDTGELFF. This sequence joins TRBV9 and TRBJ2-2; 10 positions match TRBD2. Germline-derived CDR1 and CDR2 are SGDLS and YYNGEE. The CDR3 extends over 16 amino acids. V lost 0 bases to trimming and J lost 3 bases; unmatched junction nucleotides: 2.

V and J are TRBV5-6 and TRBJ2-7; D not resolved. This CDR3 spans 14 amino acids. Germline V gives CDR1 SGHDT, CDR2 YYEEEE. Trimming shortened V by 2 bases and J by 2 bases, and 11 bases separated the two germline ends. CDR3 nucleotides: TGTGCCAGCAGCTTAGGTCAGGCAACCTACGAGCAGTACTTC. Encoded protein: CASSLGQATYEQYF.

This clone showed up just once. This chain links TRBV5-6 with TRBJ2-7; a possible D gene is TRBD1 (5 bases). Germline V gives CDR1 SGHDT, CDR2 YYEEEE. This CDR3 comprises 13 residues. Trimming removed 1 base from V and 2 bases from J, with 7 bases in between. The CDR3 reads CASSLKGTYEQYF. The DNA for the CDR3 is TGTGCCAGCAGCTTGAAGGGGACCTACGAGCAGTACTTC.

V is TRBV29-1 and J is TRBJ2-6; D may be TRBD1 (5 bases). Germline assignment: CDR1 SQVTM and CDR2 ANQGSEA. Trimming stripped 1 base from V and 1 base from J, with 11 bases between. The CDR3 consists of 16 residues. The CDR3 DNA sequence: TGCAGCGTTGAAGCCTCAGGGCTTTCTGGGGCCAACGTCCTGACTTTC. This gives the protein CSVEASGLSGANVLTF.

The chain employs TRBV5-1 and TRBJ1-6; 7 nucleotides agree with TRBD1. CDR3 length: 15 residues. Germline V gene lookup returns CDR1 SGHRS and CDR2 YFSETQ. J gave up 9 bases and V 6 bases, and 12 bases lay outside the gene matches. This CDR3 is CASKNRQGGGSPLHF. Written as DNA, the CDR3 is TGCGCCAGCAAAAATAGACAGGGAGGTGGTTCACCCCTCCACTTT. Complete variable domain (other parts from reference TRBV5-1 and TRBJ1-6): KAGVTQTPRYLIKTRGQQVTLSCSPISGHRSVSWYQQTPGQGLQFLFEYFSETQRNKGNFPGRFSGRQFSNSRSEMNVSTLELGDSALYLCASKNRQGGGSPLHFGNGTRLTVT.

V and J are TRBV4-1 and TRBJ2-3, with 8 positions matching TRBD1. The CDR3 has 17 residues. After removal of 4 bases from V and 0 bases from J, the junction contained 9 bases not matched to a gene. Germline V gene data show CDR1 as MGHRA and CDR2 as YSYEKL. In nucleotides, the CDR3 is TGCGCCAGCAGCCCGTCAGGGGGCAGGATTAGCACAGATACGCAGTATTTT. Amino acid sequence: CASSPSGGRISTDTQYF.

The chain combines TRBV10-3 with TRBJ2-5; D is uncertain. V lost 4 bases to trimming and J lost 2 bases, with 5 bases between them. This CDR3 is built from 12 residues. CDR1 is ENHRY and CDR2 is SYGVKD in the germline V gene. The CDR3 spells CAISAYQETQYF. The CDR3 DNA follows: TGTGCCATCAGTGCCTATCAAGAGACCCAGTACTTC.

The chain is built from TRBV2 and TRBJ1-1; 8 bases fit TRBD1. V was pared by 5 bases and J by 4 bases, with 12 bases of the junction left unmatched. Germline V gene lookup returns CDR1 SNHLY and CDR2 FYNNEI. CDR3 size: 16 residues. The CDR3 spells CASSQNRQGRTTEAFF. DNA of the CDR3: TGTGCCAGCAGTCAAAATAGACAGGGGCGTACCACTGAAGCTTTCTTT.

This chain uses TRBV5-1 with TRBJ2-2; perhaps TRBD1 as D (6 bases). Trimming removed 4 bases from V and 4 bases from J, with 8 bases in between. CDR3 size: 13 residues. Germline V gene data show CDR1 as SGHRS and CDR2 as YFSETQ. CDR3 sequence reads: CASSEQGTGELFF. Here the CDR3 DNA reads TGCGCCAGCAGCGAACAGGGCACCGGGGAGCTGTTTTTT.

This rearrangement joins TRBV28 to TRBJ2-6, with 7 bases that match TRBD1. Per germline, CDR1 MDHEN and CDR2 SYDVKM. The CDR3 loop spans 16 amino acids. Trimming at V came to 3 bases and at J to 0 bases, leaving 2 bases not matched to a gene. For the CDR3, the DNA is TGTGCCAGCAGTTTGGGACAGTTCTCTGGGGCCAACGTCCTGACTTTC. Protein product: CASSLGQFSGANVLTF.

The chain joins TRBV6-9 to TRBJ2-7; possible D gene TRBD1, 6 bases. The CDR3 is 21 residues long. Deletions cut 4 bases from V and 1 base from J, with 32 bases between. Germline V CDR1 and CDR2: MNHGY, SVAAGI. Here the CDR3 reads CASSSPRNVWTVLHPSYEQYF. The CDR3 DNA reads as TGTGCCAGCAGTTCCCCTAGAAATGTGTGGACAGTCCTCCACCCTTCCTACGAGCAGTACTTC.

The chain recombines TRBV27 with TRBJ2-7, with 8 bases lining up with TRBD2. The germline CDR1 and CDR2 sequences are MNHEY and SMNVEV (reference sequence). This CDR3 has 15 amino acids. V lost 0 bases and J lost 3; bases outside the gene matches: 4. In nucleotides, the CDR3 is TGTGCCAGCAGTTTATCTAGCGGGATGTTCTACGAGCAGTACTTC. Amino acid sequence: CASSLSSGMFYEQYF.

The V and J genes are TRBV30 and TRBJ1-4; TRBD1 might be the D (6 bases). Germline CDR1 GTSNPN, CDR2 SVGIG (reference sequence). The length of the CDR3 is 14 residues. V was cut by 1 base and J by 4 bases, with 10 bases left in between. The CDR3 DNA is TGTGCCTGGAGTGGGACAGAGAATAATGAAAAACTGTTTTTT. It yields the protein CAWSGTENNEKLFF.

V usage is TRBV7-9 and J usage is TRBJ1-5; a possible D gene is TRBD1 (5 bases). Trimming left V 4 bases short and J 7 bases short, with 14 bases between. This CDR3 comprises 14 residues. The germline CDR1 and CDR2 sequences are SEHNR and FQNEAQ (reference sequence). CDR3 loop: CASSSNRGDQPQHF. Written as DNA, the CDR3 is TGTGCCAGCAGCTCCAATCGGGGGGACCAGCCCCAGCATTTT.

The V and J genes are TRBV4-1 and TRBJ1-2; 9 bases are a match to TRBD1. Germline CDR1 reads MGHRA; CDR2 reads YSYEKL. There are 15 residues in the CDR3. The junction had 7 bases not matched to a gene; V was cut back by 6 bases and J by 2 bases. The CDR3 DNA follows: TGCGCCAGCAGACCCTTTGGACAGGGGAACTATGGCTACACCTTC. This encodes CASRPFGQGNYGYTF.

The V and J genes are TRBV4-1 and TRBJ1-4; D ambiguous. The CDR3 contains 14 residues. Germline CDR1 reads MGHRA; CDR2 reads YSYEKL. The V end lost 0 bases, the J end lost 7 bases, and 9 bases lay between the germline ends. CDR3 in amino acids: CASSQDHGSEKLFF. DNA for the CDR3: TGCGCCAGCAGCCAAGATCACGGTTCTGAAAAACTGTTTTTT.

The chain employs TRBV9 and TRBJ2-5; D is uncertain. The germline gives CDR1 SGDLS, CDR2 YYNGEE. V was shortened by 4 bases and J by 5 bases, with 9 bases between the two germline ends. This CDR3 contains 12 residues. In nucleotides, the CDR3 is TGTGCCAGCAGCCTAACCGGGGAGACCCAGTACTTC. This codes for CASSLTGETQYF.

The CDR3 region is CATSRDLGQTYEQYF. CDR3 sequence (DNA): TGTGCCACCAGCAGAGATCTGGGACAGACCTACGAGCAGTACTTC. The rearrangement links TRBV15 to TRBJ2-7, with 7 bases aligning to TRBD1. CDR1 and CDR2 (germline): LNHNV, YYDKDF (reference sequence). The J segment lost 2 bases and the V segment lost 0 bases, leaving 4 bases of the junction unmatched. This CDR3 is 15 amino acids long.

The rearrangement uses TRBV5-6 and TRBJ2-3; TRBD1 aligns across 7 bases. This CDR3 has 13 amino acids. The germline gives CDR1 SGHDT, CDR2 YYEEEE. Trimming at V came to 0 bases and at J to 11 bases, leaving 6 bases not matched to a gene. The CDR3 region is CASSLGQGFWQYF. The CDR3 nucleotides are TGTGCCAGCAGCTTGGGACAGGGCTTTTGGCAGTATTTT.